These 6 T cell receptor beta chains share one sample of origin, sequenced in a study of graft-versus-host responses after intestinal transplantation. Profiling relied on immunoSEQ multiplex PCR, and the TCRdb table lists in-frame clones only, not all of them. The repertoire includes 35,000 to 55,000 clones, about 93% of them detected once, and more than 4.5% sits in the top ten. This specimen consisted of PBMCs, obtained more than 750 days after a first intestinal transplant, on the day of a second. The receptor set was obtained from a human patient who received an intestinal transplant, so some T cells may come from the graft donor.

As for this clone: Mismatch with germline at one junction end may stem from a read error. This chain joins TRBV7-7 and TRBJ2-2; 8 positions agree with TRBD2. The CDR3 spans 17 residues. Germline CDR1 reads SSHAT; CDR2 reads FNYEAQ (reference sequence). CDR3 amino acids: CASSPLSSGRNTGELFF. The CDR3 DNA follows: TGTGCTAGCAGCCCACTTAGCAGCGGGAGGAACACCGGGGAGCTGTTTTTT. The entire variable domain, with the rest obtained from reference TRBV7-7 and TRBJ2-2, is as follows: GAGVSQSPRYKVTKRGQDVTLRCDPISSHATLYWYQQALGQGPEFLTYFNYEAQPDKSGLPSDRFSAERPEGSISTLTIQRTEQRDSAMYRCASSPLSSGRNTGELFFGEGSRLTVL.

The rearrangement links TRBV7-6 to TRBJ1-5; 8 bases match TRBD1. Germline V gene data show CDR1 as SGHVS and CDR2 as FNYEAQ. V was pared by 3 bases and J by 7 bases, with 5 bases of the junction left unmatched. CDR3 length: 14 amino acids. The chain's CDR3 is CASSFGQGRQPQHF. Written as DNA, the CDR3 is TGTGCCAGCAGCTTCGGACAGGGTCGACAGCCCCAGCATTTT.

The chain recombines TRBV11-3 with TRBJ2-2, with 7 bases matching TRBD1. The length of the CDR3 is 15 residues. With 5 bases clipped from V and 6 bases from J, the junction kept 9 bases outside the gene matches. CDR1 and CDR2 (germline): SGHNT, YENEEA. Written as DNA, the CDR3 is TGTGCCAGCAGCCAAAGACAGGGTCGAGCCGGGGAGCTGTTTTTT. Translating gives CASSQRQGRAGELFF.

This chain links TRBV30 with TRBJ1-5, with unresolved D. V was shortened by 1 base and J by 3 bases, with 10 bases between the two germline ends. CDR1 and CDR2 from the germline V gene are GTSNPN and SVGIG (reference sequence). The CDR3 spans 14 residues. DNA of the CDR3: TGTGCCTGGAGTGCCCGATCATACAATCAGCCCCAGCATTTT. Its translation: CAWSARSYNQPQHF.

The CDR3 loop is CASSYSNRRAAGGYTF. The DNA for the CDR3 is TGTGCCAGCAGTTACTCGAATCGCAGGGCCGCAGGCGGCTACACCTTC. The J gene is TRBJ1-2, the V gene TRBV6-5, with D possibly being TRBD1 (5 bases). The CDR3 has 16 residues. Between the trimmed V and J ends, which lost 0 bases and 8 bases, there was a span of 19 bases. Germline CDR1 reads MNHEY; CDR2 reads SVGAGI.

CDR3 sequence: CARTPWGSPYGYTF. As DNA, the CDR3 is TGTGCCAGAACCCCCTGGGGCTCGCCCTATGGCTACACCTTC. This chain joins TRBV30 and TRBJ1-2; D is perhaps TRBD1 (5 bases). The CDR3 length is 14 residues. V was clipped by 8 bases and J by 4 bases, with 20 bases between them. Per germline, CDR1 GTSNPN and CDR2 SVGIG (reference sequence). The entire variable domain, with the rest obtained from reference TRBV30 and TRBJ1-2, is as follows: SQTIHQWPATLVQPVGSPLSLECTVEGTSNPNLYWYRQAAGRGLQLLFYSVGIGQISSEVPQNLSASRPQDRQFILSSKKLLLSDSGFYLCARTPWGSPYGYTFGSGTRLTVV.